This TCR beta chain was obtained from a study of human T cells and chemical hapten exposure. Turning to the study itself: Skin of the upper inner arm, roughly 2 cm by roughly 2 cm, received 2% DPC for sensitization.

A single record per CDR3 protein comes from TCRdb applying MiXCR to the RACE reads. The repertoire consists of a few hundred thousand distinct CDR3 sequences, with around 6% occurring once and the leading ten covering roughly 5.4%. The CDR3 extends over 15 amino acids. Trimming took off 0 bases at V and 1 base at J, with 6 bases between the two ends. Germline V lookup: CDR1 MNHEY, CDR2 SVGAGI. As for time point: patch test 2, 6 weeks after DPC sensitization. Described treatment: therapeutic diphenylcyclopropenone sensitization with weekly scalp DPC. The TCR originated in a woman under 30 with alopecia areata. Some clones in this sample may be carry-over from other donors' samples. V and J are TRBV6-5 and TRBJ2-2; D is ambiguous. The sequences come from whole blood, collected in connection with sensitization to the hapten diphenylcyclopropenone (DPC). This CDR3 reads CASSYSNGNTGELFF. In DNA form, the CDR3 reads TGTGCCAGCAGTTACTCGAATGGGAACACCGGGGAGCTGTTTTTT.